This T cell receptor beta chain was identified in a study of neurological immune-mediated disorders. MiXCR, applied by TCRdb to the 5' RACE reads, yields one record per CDR3 protein. This table has just under 40,000 distinct CDR3 sequences, almost 7.5% appearing once. This CDR3 comprises 15 residues. Germline V gene sequence: CDR1 MGHDK, CDR2 SYGVNS. V trimming: 2 bases; J trimming: 10 bases; junction bases outside the gene matches: 7. The sorted libraries took over 750,000 CD4+ or CD8+ T cells. This clonotype was counted many times. The source of this sequence is a man aged 50-60 years in good health. The rearrangement uses TRBV25-1 and TRBJ1-4, with 10 bases identical to TRBD1. Sample: CD4+ T cells from blood. This CDR3 is CASSEETGGRGKLFF. CDR3 bases: TGTGCCAGCAGTGAAGAGACAGGGGGCAGAGGAAAACTGTTTTTT.